This T cell receptor (beta chain) was sequenced for a study of T cells expressing NK-cell markers. Overall study context: Sequencing of TCR beta repertoires drew on sorted CD3+CD56+NKG2C+, CD3+CD56+NKG2C- and CD3+CD56-NKG2C+ T cells. Seven sequenced donors out of eight were HCMV-seropositive, one seronegative. General study results and limits: Whether the expanded NKG2C+ T cell clones recognized HCMV remained unclear.

On this clonotype: The antigen remains unidentified.

The CDR3 runs to 13 residues. Synthesis of TCR beta cDNA relied on 5'RACE template switching carrying UMIs. TCRdb reprocessed the 5' RACE reads and keeps a single row for each CDR3 protein, giving no DNA. Its listing shows about 550,000 distinct CDR3 sequences. The sequence was obtained from a man between 18 and 29 years old in good health. The source material was blood T cells: a sorted CD56 or NKG2C T cell subset, CD4+ or CD8+ T cells, or bulk PBMC T cells (not recorded which). The chain couples TRBV12-3 or TRBV12-4 to TRBJ2-7; TCRdb's D gene call, TRBD1, goes unchecked for lack of DNA. CDR3 region: CASGRDRGDEQYF.